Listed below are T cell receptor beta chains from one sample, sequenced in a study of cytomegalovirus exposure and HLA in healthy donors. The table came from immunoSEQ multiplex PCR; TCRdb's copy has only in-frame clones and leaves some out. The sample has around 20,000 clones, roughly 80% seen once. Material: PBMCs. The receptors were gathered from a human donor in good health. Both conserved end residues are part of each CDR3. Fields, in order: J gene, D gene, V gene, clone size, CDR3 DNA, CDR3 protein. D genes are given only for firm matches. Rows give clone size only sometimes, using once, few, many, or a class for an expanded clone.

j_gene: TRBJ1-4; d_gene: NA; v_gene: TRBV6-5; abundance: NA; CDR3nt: TGTGCCAGCAGCTACTATAAGAGGGGGTTTAATGAAAAACTGTTTTTT; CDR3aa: CASSYYKRGFNEKLFF
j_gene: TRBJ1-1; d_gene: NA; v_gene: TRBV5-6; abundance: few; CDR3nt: TGTGCCAGCAGCTTTGAAAGGGGTGGCCCTTTCACTGAAGCTTTCTTT; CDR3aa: CASSFERGGPFTEAFF
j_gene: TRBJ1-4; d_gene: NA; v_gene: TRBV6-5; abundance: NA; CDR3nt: TGTGCCAGCAGTTACTCCTCCGGCGGAAAACTGTTTTTT; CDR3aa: CASSYSSGGKLFF
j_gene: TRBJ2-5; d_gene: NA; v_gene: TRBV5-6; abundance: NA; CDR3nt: TGTGCCAGCGCGTCCCACCCGGAGACCCAGTACTTC; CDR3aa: CASASHPETQYF
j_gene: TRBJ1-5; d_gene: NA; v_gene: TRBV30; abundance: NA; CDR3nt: TGTGCCTGGAGTTTACAGGTTACTCAGCCCCAGCATTTT; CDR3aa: CAWSLQVTQPQHF
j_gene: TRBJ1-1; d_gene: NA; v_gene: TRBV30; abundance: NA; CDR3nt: TGTGCCTGGAGCTCCCAGGCGCCGAACACTGAAGCTTTCTTT; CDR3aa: CAWSSQAPNTEAFF
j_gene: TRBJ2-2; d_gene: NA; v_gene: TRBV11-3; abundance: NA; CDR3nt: TGTGCCAGCAGCTTAGAACGGGGTAACACCGGGGAGCTGTTTTTT; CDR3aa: CASSLERGNTGELFF
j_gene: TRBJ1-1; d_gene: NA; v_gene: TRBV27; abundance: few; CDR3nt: TGTGCCAGCAGGGGGACTCCATACACTGAAGCTTTCTTT; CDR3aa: CASRGTPYTEAFF
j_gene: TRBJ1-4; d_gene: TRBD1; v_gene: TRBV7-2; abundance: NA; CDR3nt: TGTGCCAGCAGCCCCACGCTGGACAGGGCTGAAAAACTGTTTTTT; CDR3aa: CASSPTLDRAEKLFF
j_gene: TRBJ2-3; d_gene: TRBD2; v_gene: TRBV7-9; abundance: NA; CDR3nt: TGTGCCAGCAGCTTACAGGGACTAGCGGATACGCAGTATTTT; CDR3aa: CASSLQGLADTQYF
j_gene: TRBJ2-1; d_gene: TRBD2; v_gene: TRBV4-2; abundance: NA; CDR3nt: TGTGCCAGCAGCCAAGAGCGGGGGGGCTACAATGAGCAGTTCTTC; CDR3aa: CASSQERGGYNEQFF
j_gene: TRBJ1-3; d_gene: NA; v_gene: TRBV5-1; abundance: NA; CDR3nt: TGCGCCAGCAGCTGGGACACAGGAAACACCATATATTTT; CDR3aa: CASSWDTGNTIYF
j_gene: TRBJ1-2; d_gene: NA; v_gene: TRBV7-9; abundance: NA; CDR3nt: TGTGCCAGCAGCTTAGCTGCGGGAGACAGGTCGCGTGGCTACACCTTC; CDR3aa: CASSLAAGDRSRGYTF
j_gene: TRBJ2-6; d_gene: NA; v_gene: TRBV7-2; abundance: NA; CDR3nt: TGTGCCAGCAGCTTTAGGACCCTTGGGGGGACTGGGGCCAACGTCCTGACTTTC; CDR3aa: CASSFRTLGGTGANVLTF
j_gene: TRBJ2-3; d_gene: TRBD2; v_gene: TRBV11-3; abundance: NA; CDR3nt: TGTGCCAGCAGCTTAGGTCTGGCGGGAGGGGGCACAGATACGCAGTATTTT; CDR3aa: CASSLGLAGGGTDTQYF
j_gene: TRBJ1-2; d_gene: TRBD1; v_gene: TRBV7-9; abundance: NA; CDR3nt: TGTGCCAGCAGTAGACAGGGGGCTGATGGCTACACCTTC; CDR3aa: CASSRQGADGYTF
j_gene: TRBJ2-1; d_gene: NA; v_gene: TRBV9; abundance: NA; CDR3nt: TGTGCCAGCAGCGTAGGGCCTTACAATGAGCAGTTCTTC; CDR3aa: CASSVGPYNEQFF
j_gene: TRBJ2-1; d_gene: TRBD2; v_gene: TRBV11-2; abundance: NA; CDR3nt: TGTGCCAGCAGCCGCGGGACTAGCGGGAGGGTCTACAATGAGCAGTTCTTC; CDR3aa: CASSRGTSGRVYNEQFF
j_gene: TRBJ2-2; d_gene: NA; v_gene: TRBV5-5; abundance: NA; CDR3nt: TGTGCCAGCAGCTTCGGACAGAACACCGGGGAGCTGTTTTTT; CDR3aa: CASSFGQNTGELFF
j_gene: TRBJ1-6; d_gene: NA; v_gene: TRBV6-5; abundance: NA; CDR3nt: TGTGCCAGCAGTTACCAAGGGAGTTCACCCCTCCACTTT; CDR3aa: CASSYQGSSPLHF
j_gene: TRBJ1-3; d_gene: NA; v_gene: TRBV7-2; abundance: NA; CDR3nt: TGTGCCAGCAGCTTAGACGCAGGAGGAAACACCATATATTTT; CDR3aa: CASSLDAGGNTIYF
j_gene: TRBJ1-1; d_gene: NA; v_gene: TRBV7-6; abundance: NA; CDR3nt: TGTGCCAGCAGCCAAGCCGGTGGCACTGAAGCTTTCTTT; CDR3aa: CASSQAGGTEAFF
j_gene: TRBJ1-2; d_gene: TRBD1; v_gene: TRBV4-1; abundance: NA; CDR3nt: TGCGCCAGCAGCCAGGAGACAGGGGGTGGAGATGGCTACACCTTC; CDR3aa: CASSQETGGGDGYTF
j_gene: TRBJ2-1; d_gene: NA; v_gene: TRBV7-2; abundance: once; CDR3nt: TGTGCCAGCAGCCCTACTACGGAGCAGTTCTTC; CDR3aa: CASSPTTEQFF
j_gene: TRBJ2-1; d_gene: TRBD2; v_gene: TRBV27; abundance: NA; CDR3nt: TGTGCCAGCAGGCTGGGACTAGCTACCTACAATGAGCAGTTCTTC; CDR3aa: CASRLGLATYNEQFF
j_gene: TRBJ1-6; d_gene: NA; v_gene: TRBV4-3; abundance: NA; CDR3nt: TGCGCCAGCAGCCAAGGGGAGGGACCCCTCCACTTT; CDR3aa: CASSQGEGPLHF
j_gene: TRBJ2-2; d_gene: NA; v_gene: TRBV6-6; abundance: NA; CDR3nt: TGTGCCAGCAGTTATAGGAGGACAGACACCGGGGAGCTGTTTTTT; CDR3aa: CASSYRRTDTGELFF
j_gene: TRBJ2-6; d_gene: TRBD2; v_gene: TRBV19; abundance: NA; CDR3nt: TGTGCCAGTAGTCCCGGGCGGGGGAACTCTGGGGCCAACGTCCTGACTTTC; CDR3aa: CASSPGRGNSGANVLTF
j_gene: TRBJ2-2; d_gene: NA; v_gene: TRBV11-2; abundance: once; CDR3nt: TGTGCCAGCAGCTTAGTACAGAACACCGGGGAGCTGTTTTTT; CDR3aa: CASSLVQNTGELFF
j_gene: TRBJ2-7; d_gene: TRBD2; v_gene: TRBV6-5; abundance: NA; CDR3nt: TGTGCCAGCAGTTACGGGACTAGCGGAACCTCCTACGAGCAGTACTTC; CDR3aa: CASSYGTSGTSYEQYF
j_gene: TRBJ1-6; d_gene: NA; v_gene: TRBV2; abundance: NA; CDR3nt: TGTGCCAGCAGGGTCTCGGCAGGGGATTTTAATTCACCCCTCCACTTT; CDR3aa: CASRVSAGDFNSPLHF
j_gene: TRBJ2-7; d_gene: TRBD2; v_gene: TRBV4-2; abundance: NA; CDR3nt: TGTGCCAGCAGCCAAGAAAGCGGGAGTTACGACGAGCAGTACTTC; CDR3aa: CASSQESGSYDEQYF